This T cell receptor beta chain stems from a study of blood T cell repertoires in COVID-19. Turning to the study itself: Acute and convalescent COVID-19 samples came from the United States, Italy and Spain. In each case, the material was cDNA or gDNA derived from T cells, B-cell-depleted T cells, or PBMCs.

This CDR3 region has 13 residues. Germline assignment: CDR1 KGHSH and CDR2 LQKENI. Between the trimmed V and J ends, which lost 2 bases and 7 bases, there was a span of 9 bases. Per the original methods: Researchers report that nucleated cell counts were estimated from reference gene primer amplification. Repertoires were generated with immunoSEQ multiplex PCR, while TCRdb's copy carries only in-frame clones and drops some. V, J and clone size are those of that table, while D and trimming were read from the DNA. The profile shows 120,000 or so clones, about 80% of them singletons. The clonotype was recovered from an elderly woman with active or convalescent COVID-19. The V call is TRBV18, the J call TRBJ1-5; tentatively, D is TRBD1 (5 bases). Sequencing was performed on peripheral blood. CDR3 coding DNA: TGTGCCAGCTCACCAGCAGGGCTGCAGCCCCAGCATTTT. This translates into CASSPAGLQPQHF.